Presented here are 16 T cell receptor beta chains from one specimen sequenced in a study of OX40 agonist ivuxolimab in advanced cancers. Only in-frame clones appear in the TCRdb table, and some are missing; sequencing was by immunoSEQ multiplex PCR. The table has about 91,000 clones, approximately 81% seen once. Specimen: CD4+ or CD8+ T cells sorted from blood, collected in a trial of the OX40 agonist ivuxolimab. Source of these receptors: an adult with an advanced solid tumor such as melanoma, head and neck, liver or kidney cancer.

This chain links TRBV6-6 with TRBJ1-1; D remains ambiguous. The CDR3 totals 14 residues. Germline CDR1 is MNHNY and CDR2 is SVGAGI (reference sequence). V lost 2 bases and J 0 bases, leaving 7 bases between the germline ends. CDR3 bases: TGTGCCAGCAGTTACGCGGAAATGAACACTGAAGCTTTCTTT. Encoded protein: CASSYAEMNTEAFF.

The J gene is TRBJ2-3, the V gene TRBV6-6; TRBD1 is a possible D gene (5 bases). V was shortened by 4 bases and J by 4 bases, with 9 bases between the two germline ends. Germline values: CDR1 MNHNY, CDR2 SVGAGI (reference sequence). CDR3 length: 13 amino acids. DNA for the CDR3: TGTGCCAGCAGTTTGCAGGGCGCAGATACGCAGTATTTT. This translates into CASSLQGADTQYF.

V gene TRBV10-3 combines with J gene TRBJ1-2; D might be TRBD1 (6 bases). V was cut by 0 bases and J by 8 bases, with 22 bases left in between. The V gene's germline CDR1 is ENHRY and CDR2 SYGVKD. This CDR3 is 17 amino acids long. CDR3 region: CAISESVVSRGAKGYTF. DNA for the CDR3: TGTGCCATCAGTGAGTCGGTAGTGAGCAGGGGCGCGAAGGGCTACACCTTC.

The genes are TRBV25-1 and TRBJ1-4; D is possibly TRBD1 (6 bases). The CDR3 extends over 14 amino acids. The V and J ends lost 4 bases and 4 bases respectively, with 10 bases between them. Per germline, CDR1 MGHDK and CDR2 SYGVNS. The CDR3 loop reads CASSVGTYNEKLFF. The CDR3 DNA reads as TGTGCCAGCAGTGTCGGGACATATAATGAAAAACTGTTTTTT.

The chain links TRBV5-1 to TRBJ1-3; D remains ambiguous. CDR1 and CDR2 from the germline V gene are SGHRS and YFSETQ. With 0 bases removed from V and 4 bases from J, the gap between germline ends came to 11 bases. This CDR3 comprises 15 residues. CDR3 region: CASSLAGTGGNTIYF. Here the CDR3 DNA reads TGCGCCAGCAGCTTGGCGGGTACCGGGGGAAACACCATATATTTT. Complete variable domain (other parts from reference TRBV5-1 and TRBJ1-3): KAGVTQTPRYLIKTRGQQVTLSCSPISGHRSVSWYQQTPGQGLQFLFEYFSETQRNKGNFPGRFSGRQFSNSRSEMNVSTLELGDSALYLCASSLAGTGGNTIYFGEGSWLTVV.

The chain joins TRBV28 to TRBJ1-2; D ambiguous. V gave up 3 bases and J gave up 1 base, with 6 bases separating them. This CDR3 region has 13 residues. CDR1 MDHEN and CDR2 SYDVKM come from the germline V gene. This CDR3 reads CASSFGGNYGYTF. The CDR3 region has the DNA TGTGCCAGCAGTTTTGGAGGTAACTATGGCTACACCTTC.

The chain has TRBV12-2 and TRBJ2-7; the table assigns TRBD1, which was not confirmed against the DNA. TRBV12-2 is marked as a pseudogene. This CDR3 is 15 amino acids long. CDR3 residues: CASRLFQGATYEQYF. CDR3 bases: TGTGCAAGTCGCTTATTCCAGGGGGCTACCTACGAGCAGTACTTC.

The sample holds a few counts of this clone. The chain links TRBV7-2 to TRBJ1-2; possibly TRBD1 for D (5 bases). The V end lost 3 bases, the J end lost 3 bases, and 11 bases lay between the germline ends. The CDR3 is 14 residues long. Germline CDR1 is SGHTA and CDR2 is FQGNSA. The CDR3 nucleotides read TGTGCCAGCAGCTTGGCAGGGTGGTACTATGGCTACACCTTC. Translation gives CASSLAGWYYGYTF.

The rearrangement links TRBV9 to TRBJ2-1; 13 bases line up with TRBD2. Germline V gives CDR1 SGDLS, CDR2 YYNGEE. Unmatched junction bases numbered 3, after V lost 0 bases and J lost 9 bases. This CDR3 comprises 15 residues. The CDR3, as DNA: TGTGCCAGCAGCGTAGTACTAGCGGGGGGGTCTGAGCAGTTCTTC. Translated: CASSVVLAGGSEQFF.

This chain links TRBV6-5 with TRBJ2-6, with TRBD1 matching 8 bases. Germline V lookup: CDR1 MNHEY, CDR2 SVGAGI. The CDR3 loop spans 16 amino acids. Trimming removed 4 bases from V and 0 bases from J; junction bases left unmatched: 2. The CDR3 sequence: CASSWTGSSGANVLTF. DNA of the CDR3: TGTGCCAGCAGTTGGACAGGGAGCTCTGGGGCCAACGTCCTGACTTTC.

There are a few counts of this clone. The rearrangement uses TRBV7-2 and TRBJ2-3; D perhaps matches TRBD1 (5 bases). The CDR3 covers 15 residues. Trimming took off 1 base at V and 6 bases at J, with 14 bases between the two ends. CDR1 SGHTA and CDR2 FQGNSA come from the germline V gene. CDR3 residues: CASSLGQYFGDTQYF. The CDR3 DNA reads TGTGCCAGCAGCTTAGGACAGTACTTTGGGGATACGCAGTATTTT.

The CDR3 nucleotides are TGTGCCATCAGTGATTCAACTACGGACGGGGATACGCAGTATTTT. Translation gives CAISDSTTDGDTQYF. The genes are TRBV10-3 and TRBJ2-3; D is uncertain. V dropped 3 bases and J dropped 6 bases, with 16 bases sitting between them. The CDR3 loop spans 15 amino acids. The germline V gene has CDR1 ENHRY and CDR2 SYGVKD.

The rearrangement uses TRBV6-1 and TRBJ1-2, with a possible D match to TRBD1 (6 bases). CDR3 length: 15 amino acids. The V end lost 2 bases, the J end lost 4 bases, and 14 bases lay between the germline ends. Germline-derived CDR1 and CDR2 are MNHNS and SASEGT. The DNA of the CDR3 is TGTGCCAGCAGTGAACCGGGGGCGTTTGGCTATGGCTACACCTTC. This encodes CASSEPGAFGYGYTF.

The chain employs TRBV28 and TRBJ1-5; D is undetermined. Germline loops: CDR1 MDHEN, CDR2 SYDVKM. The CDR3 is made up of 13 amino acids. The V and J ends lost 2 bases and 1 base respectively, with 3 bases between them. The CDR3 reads CASSLGSNQPQHF. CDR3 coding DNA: TGTGCCAGCAGTTTAGGAAGCAATCAGCCCCAGCATTTT.

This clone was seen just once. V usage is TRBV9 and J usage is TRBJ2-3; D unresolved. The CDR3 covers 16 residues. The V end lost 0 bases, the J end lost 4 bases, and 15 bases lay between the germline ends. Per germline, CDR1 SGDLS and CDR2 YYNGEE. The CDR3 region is CASSVGEGTTADTQYF. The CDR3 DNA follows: TGTGCCAGCAGCGTAGGGGAAGGCACTACGGCAGATACGCAGTATTTT.

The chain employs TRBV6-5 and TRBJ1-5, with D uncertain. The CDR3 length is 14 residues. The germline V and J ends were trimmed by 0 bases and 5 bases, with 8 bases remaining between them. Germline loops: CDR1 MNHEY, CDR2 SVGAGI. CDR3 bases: TGTGCCAGCAGTTACTCGACGGGTTATCAGCCCCAGCATTTT. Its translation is CASSYSTGYQPQHF.